This T cell receptor beta chain was found in a study of early stage breast cancer tumors. Study results and caveats: Compared with adjacent normal breast tissue, tumors showed 2 to 2.5-fold greater T cell density and higher clonality. Unsorted bulk genomic DNA sequencing lacked pairing and functional marker data. Enriched TCRB sequences shared across patients were mostly commonly generated sequences. Blood repertoires resembled normal breast more than tumor.

This CDR3 comprises 16 residues. V gave up 3 bases and J gave up 0 bases, with 12 bases separating them. Germline-derived CDR1 and CDR2 are LNHDA and SQIVND (reference sequence). Comments on this clone: The antigen remains undetermined.

Generated by immunoSEQ multiplex PCR, the TCRdb table keeps only in-frame clones and is missing some. The table shows more than 55,000 clones, with less than 90% occurring only once. The sequencing sample was made of blood. The genes are TRBV19 and TRBJ2-1; D gene uncertain. The clonotype comes from a person aged 35-55 years with breast cancer. The CDR3 nucleotides are TGTGCCAGTAGTATTTTTGCGGCAAGCTCCTACAATGAGCAGTTCTTC. Amino acid sequence: CASSIFAASSYNEQFF. Full variable domain (outside the CDR3, taken from reference TRBV19 and TRBJ2-1): DGGITQSPKYLFRKEGQNVTLSCEQNLNHDAMYWYRQDPGQGLRLIYYSQIVNDFQKGDIAEGYSVSREKKESFPLTVTSAQKNPTAFYLCASSIFAASSYNEQFFGPGTRLTVL.